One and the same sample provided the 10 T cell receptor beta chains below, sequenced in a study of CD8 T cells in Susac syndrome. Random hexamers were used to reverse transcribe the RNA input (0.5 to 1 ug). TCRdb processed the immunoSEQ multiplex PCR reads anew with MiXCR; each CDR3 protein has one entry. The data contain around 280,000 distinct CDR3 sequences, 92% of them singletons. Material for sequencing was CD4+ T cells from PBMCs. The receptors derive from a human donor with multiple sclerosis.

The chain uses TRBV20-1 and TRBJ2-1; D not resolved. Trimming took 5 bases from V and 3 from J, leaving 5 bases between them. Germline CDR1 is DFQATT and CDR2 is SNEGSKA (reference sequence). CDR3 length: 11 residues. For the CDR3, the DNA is TGCAGTGCTTACATCTACAATGAGCAGTTCTTC. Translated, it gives CSAYIYNEQFF.

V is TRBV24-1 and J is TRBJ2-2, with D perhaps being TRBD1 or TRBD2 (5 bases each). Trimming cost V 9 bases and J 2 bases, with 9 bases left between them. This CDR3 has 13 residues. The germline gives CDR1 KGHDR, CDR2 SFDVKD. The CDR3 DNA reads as TGTGCCACCGGGACCGCTAACACCGGGGAGCTGTTTTTT. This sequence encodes CATGTANTGELFF.

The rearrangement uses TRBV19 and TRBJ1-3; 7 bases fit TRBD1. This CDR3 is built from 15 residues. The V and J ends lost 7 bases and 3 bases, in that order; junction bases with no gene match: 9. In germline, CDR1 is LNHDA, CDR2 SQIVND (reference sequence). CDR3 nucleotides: TGTGCCAGTACAGCAGGGGGTTCGGGTGGAAACACCATATATTTT. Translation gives CASTAGGSGGNTIYF.

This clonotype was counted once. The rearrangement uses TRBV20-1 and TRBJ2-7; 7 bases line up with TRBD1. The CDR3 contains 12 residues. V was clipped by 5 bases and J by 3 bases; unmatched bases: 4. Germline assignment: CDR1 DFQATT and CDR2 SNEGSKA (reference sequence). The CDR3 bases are TGCAGTGCTGACAGGGACAACTACGAGCAGTACTTC. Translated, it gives CSADRDNYEQYF.

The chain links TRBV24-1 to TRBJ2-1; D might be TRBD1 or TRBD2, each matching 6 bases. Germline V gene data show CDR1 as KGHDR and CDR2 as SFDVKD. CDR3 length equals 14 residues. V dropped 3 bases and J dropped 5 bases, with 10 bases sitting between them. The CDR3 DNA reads TGTGCCACCAGTGATGGGGGGCCACACAATGAGCAGTTCTTC. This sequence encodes CATSDGGPHNEQFF.

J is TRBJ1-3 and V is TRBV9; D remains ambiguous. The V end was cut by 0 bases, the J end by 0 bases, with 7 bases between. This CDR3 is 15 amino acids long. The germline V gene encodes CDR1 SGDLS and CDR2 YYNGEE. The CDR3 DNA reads TGTGCCAGCAGCGTAGGCGTCTACTCTGGAAACACCATATATTTT. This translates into CASSVGVYSGNTIYF.

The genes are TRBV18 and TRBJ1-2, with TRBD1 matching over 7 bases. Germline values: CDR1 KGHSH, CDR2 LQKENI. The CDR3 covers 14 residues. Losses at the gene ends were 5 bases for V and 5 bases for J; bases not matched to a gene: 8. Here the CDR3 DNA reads TGTGCCAGCTCAGAAACCGGGACAGATTATGGCTACACCTTC. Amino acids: CASSETGTDYGYTF.

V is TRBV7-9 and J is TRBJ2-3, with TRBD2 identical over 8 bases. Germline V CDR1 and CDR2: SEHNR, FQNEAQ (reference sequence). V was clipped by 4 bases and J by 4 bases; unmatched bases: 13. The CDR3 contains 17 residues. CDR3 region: CASSSKLVTSESDTQYF. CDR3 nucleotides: TGTGCCAGCAGCTCTAAACTGGTGACTAGCGAATCAGATACGCAGTATTTT.

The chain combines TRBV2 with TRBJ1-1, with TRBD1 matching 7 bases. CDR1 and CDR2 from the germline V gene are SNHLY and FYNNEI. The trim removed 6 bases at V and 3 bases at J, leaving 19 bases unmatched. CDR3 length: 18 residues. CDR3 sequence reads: CASRSNRQGFIEDTEAFF. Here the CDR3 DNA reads TGTGCCAGCAGGAGCAACCGACAGGGTTTTATCGAGGACACTGAAGCTTTCTTT.

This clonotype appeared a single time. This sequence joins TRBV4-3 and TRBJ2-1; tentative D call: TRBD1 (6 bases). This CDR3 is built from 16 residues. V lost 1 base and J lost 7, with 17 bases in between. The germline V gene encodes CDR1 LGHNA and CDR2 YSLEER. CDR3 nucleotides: TGCGCCAGCAGCCAAGTAGGGGGATTAATAGCAAATGAGCAGTTCTTC. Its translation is CASSQVGGLIANEQFF.